The 30 T cell receptor beta chains below all came from one sample that was sequenced in a study of CD8+ T cells in alopecia areata. RNA, once extracted, was reverse transcribed into cDNA for use as the sequencing template. TCRdb keeps only in-frame clones here, not all; method: immunoSEQ multiplex PCR. The sample consists of about 270,000 clones, 50% to 75% of them appearing once. The treatment: oral pan-JAK inhibitor, 5-10 mg twice daily. The specimen was CD4+ T cells sorted from blood, collected around week 52, from a patient treated with tofacitinib. The receptors were gathered from a human donor with alopecia areata.

This chain joins TRBV7-8 and TRBJ2-1; tentatively, D is TRBD1 or TRBD2 (5 bases each). The CDR3 is 16 residues long. Between the trimmed V and J ends, which lost 5 bases and 4 bases, there was a span of 18 bases. Per the germline V gene, CDR1 is SGHVS and CDR2 is FQNEAQ. The DNA of the CDR3 is TGTGCCAGCAGCCATGTTGTCGGGACGGCATACAATGAGCAGTTCTTC. Amino acids: CASSHVVGTAYNEQFF.

V and J are TRBV15 and TRBJ2-1, with 7 bases aligning to TRBD1. Germline V gene data show CDR1 as LNHNV and CDR2 as YYDKDF (reference sequence). V dropped 4 bases and J dropped 2; count of bases not matched to a gene: 2. This CDR3 is 14 amino acids long. Written as DNA, the CDR3 is TGTGCCACCAGCACGGGACAGACCTACAATGAGCAGTTCTTC. Protein: CATSTGQTYNEQFF.

In its sample, this clone was seen a few times. The J gene is TRBJ2-2, the V gene TRBV4-3, with D unresolved. The ends were cut back, 0 bases at V and 5 bases at J, with 13 bases in the middle. Germline lookup yields CDR1 LGHNA and CDR2 YSLEER. CDR3 length equals 16 residues. The CDR3: CASSQDGGIVTGELFF. CDR3 coding DNA: TGCGCCAGCAGCCAAGATGGTGGGATCGTTACCGGGGAGCTGTTTTTT.

The V gene is TRBV30, the J gene TRBJ1-6; 7 nucleotides match TRBD1. The length of the CDR3 is 14 residues. The J segment lost 6 bases and the V segment lost 5 bases, leaving 7 bases of the junction unmatched. Germline-derived CDR1 and CDR2 are GTSNPN and SVGIG (reference sequence). CDR3 DNA: TGTGCCTGGTGCACCCGGGACAGTAATTCACCCCTCCACTTT. Amino acid sequence: CAWCTRDSNSPLHF.

J is TRBJ2-7 and V is TRBV5-4; D is possibly TRBD2 (5 bases). This CDR3 is built from 14 residues. Germline CDR1 SGHNT, CDR2 YYREEE (reference sequence). V dropped 5 bases and J dropped 2 bases, with 14 bases sitting between them. As DNA, the CDR3 is TGTGCCAGCAGTTCGGAACCCGGGGCCTACGAGCAGTACTTC. Its protein product is CASSSEPGAYEQYF.

The chain couples TRBV6-5 to TRBJ1-2; TRBD1 matches at 7 bases. Germline assignment: CDR1 MNHEY and CDR2 SVGAGI. The CDR3 runs to 14 residues. Germline trimming cut 5 bases from V and 4 bases from J; bases unmatched to any gene: 7. The CDR3 region is CASSVGDSFYGYTF. Here the CDR3 DNA reads TGTGCCAGCAGTGTCGGGGACAGCTTCTATGGCTACACCTTC.

This chain joins TRBV29-1 and TRBJ1-1; D is undetermined. CDR1 SQVTM and CDR2 ANQGSEA come from the germline V gene. The CDR3 length is 13 residues. V was shortened by 3 bases and J by 0 bases, with 8 bases between the two germline ends. This CDR3 is CSVDWALNTEAFF. Written as DNA, the CDR3 is TGCAGCGTTGACTGGGCCTTGAACACTGAAGCTTTCTTT.

This clone was recorded a few times. The rearrangement uses TRBV23-1 and TRBJ1-3; no clear D gene. TRBV23-1 is filed as an ORF, its function uncertain. The CDR3 loop spans 11 amino acids. The germline V and J ends were trimmed by 8 bases and 4 bases, with 6 bases remaining between them. The CDR3 sequence is CASRKGNTIYF. Written as DNA, the CDR3 is TGCGCCAGCCGCAAGGGAAACACCATATATTTT.

The chain combines TRBV9 with TRBJ1-2; the match to TRBD1 covers 8 bases. Germline values: CDR1 SGDLS, CDR2 YYNGEE. CDR3 length: 13 amino acids. V trimming: 2 bases; J trimming: 6 bases; junction bases outside the gene matches: 3. CDR3 nucleotide sequence: TGTGCCAGCAGCGTGGACAGGGATGATGGCTACACCTTC. Translating gives CASSVDRDDGYTF.

This chain connects TRBV9 to TRBJ2-5; D remains ambiguous. The DNA end is more similar to TRBJ2-7, so the J call may be wrong. CDR1 and CDR2 (germline): SGDLS, YYNGEE. The CDR3 extends over 13 amino acids. CDR3 coding DNA: TGTGCCAGCAGCGTAGACCCATCCTACGAGCAGTACTTC. It encodes CASSVDPSYEQYF.

This chain joins TRBV6-5 and TRBJ2-2, with D perhaps matching TRBD2 (6 bases). The CDR3 totals 14 residues. In germline, CDR1 is MNHEY, CDR2 SVGAGI. Between the trimmed V and J ends, which lost 6 bases and 4 bases, there was a span of 12 bases. DNA of the CDR3: TGTGCCAGCAGGGCGGGGTTACTCACCGGGGAGCTGTTTTTT. Encoded protein: CASRAGLLTGELFF.

The rearrangement links TRBV11-1 to TRBJ2-3; 10 bases are a match to TRBD2. J gave up 6 bases and V 5 bases, and 8 bases lay outside the gene matches. The CDR3 spans 15 residues. From germline, CDR1 is SGHAT and CDR2 FQDESV (reference sequence). CDR3 nucleotide sequence: TGTGCCAGCAGCCCGGGACTAGCGCTCATCGATACGCAGTATTTT. It yields the protein CASSPGLALIDTQYF. The whole variable domain, filled in from reference TRBV11-1 and TRBJ2-3, reads EAEVAQSPRYKITEKSQAVAFWCDPISGHATLYWYRQILGQGPELLVQFQDESVVDDSQLPKDRFSAERLKGVDSTLKIQPAELGDSAMYLCASSPGLALIDTQYFGPGTRLTVL.

Regarding this clone: A read error may produce the germline difference seen at one junction end. The V gene is TRBV27, the J gene TRBJ1-2; D is unresolved. Looked up from germline, CDR1 is MNHEY and CDR2 is SMNVEV (reference sequence). CDR3 length equals 14 residues. The DNA for the CDR3 is TGTGCCAGCAGTTTACGTCCGGAGGTCTATCGCTACACCTTC. It specifies CASSLRPEVYRYTF.

This chain uses TRBV4-3 with TRBJ2-7; no clear D. V lost 3 bases, J lost 3 bases, and 9 bases lay in between. The germline CDR1 and CDR2 sequences are LGHNA and YSLEER. CDR3 length: 13 amino acids. The CDR3, as DNA: TGCGCCAGCAGCCAGCAACAAAGCTACGAGCAGTACTTC. It specifies CASSQQQSYEQYF.

V usage is TRBV7-3 and J usage is TRBJ1-1, with 7 bases identical to TRBD1. The CDR3 is 14 amino acids. The germline gives CDR1 SGHTA, CDR2 FQGTGA. Trimming took 5 bases from V and 4 from J; bases not matched to a gene: 7. CDR3 bases: TGTGCCAGCAGCCTGGCGGCAGGGGGCACTGAAGCTTTCTTT. This encodes CASSLAAGGTEAFF. The full variable domain, in which reference TRBV7-3 and TRBJ1-1 provide the parts outside the CDR3, is GAGVSQTPSNKVTEKGKYVELRCDPISGHTALYWYRQSLGQGPEFLIYFQGTGAADDSGLPNDRFFAVRPEGSVSTLKIQRTERGDSAVYLCASSLAAGGTEAFFGQGTRLTVV.

Concerning this clone: In the same sample, other DNA sequences code for this CDR3. This chain connects TRBV29-1 to TRBJ2-2; D is unclear. V lost 3 bases to trimming and J lost 5 bases, with 7 bases between them. Per the germline V gene, CDR1 is SQVTM and CDR2 is ANQGSEA. The CDR3 length is 12 residues. In DNA, the CDR3 is TGCAGCGTTGAGAGAGGTACCGGGGAGCTGTTTTTT. Translated, it gives CSVERGTGELFF.

V usage is TRBV7-9 and J usage is TRBJ2-1; TRBD1 is a possible D gene (6 bases). Trimming took 5 bases from V and 7 from J, leaving 12 bases between them. The CDR3 loop spans 13 amino acids. Germline V gene data show CDR1 as SEHNR and CDR2 as FQNEAQ (reference sequence). Here the CDR3 DNA reads TGTGCCAGCAGCCGGCCAACAGGGAATGAGCAGTTCTTC. It is translated as CASSRPTGNEQFF.

Only a few counts were recorded for this clone. This sequence joins TRBV5-1 and TRBJ2-1; tentative D call: TRBD2 (5 bases). V lost 3 bases and J lost 4, with 11 bases in between. CDR3 size: 14 residues. CDR1 is SGHRS and CDR2 is YFSETQ in the germline V gene. CDR3 DNA sequence: TGCGCCAGCAGCTGGGGTCCGGGGTACAATGAGCAGTTCTTC. Amino acids: CASSWGPGYNEQFF.

This clone was seen a handful of times. The chain combines TRBV30 with TRBJ2-3, with TRBD1 as a possible D gene (6 bases). The CDR3 length is 12 residues. Trimming removed 5 bases at V and 2 bases at J, with 8 bases between. Germline V lookup: CDR1 GTSNPN, CDR2 SVGIG (reference sequence). The CDR3 region has the DNA TGTGCCTGGCGGACAGACACAGATACGCAGTATTTT. Translation gives CAWRTDTDTQYF.

The chain links TRBV10-3 to TRBJ2-5, with D tentatively TRBD1 (7 bases). Trimming removed 10 bases from V and 5 bases from J, with 14 bases in between. Germline V gene lookup returns CDR1 ENHRY and CDR2 SYGVKD. The CDR3 sequence is 12 residues long. DNA for the CDR3: TGTGCCACCGCGACAGGGAGGGAGACCCAGTACTTC. It encodes CATATGRETQYF.

Here the CDR3 reads CASSEEGQAPQHF. In DNA form, the CDR3 reads TGTGCCAGCAGTGAAGAGGGTCAGGCGCCCCAGCATTTT. The chain combines TRBV2 with TRBJ1-5; D remains unclear. The germline V gene encodes CDR1 SNHLY and CDR2 FYNNEI. CDR3 length: 13 residues. V was cut by 1 base and J by 9 bases, with 10 bases left in between.

This rearrangement joins TRBV18 to TRBJ2-5, with D unresolved. The CDR3 covers 13 residues. Germline values: CDR1 KGHSH, CDR2 LQKENI. V shed 3 bases and J shed 5 bases, with 10 bases lying between them. This CDR3 is CASSPAARETQYF. The CDR3 nucleotides read TGTGCCAGCTCACCGGCAGCCAGGGAGACCCAGTACTTC.

This sequence joins TRBV5-1 and TRBJ2-3; D is possibly TRBD2 (5 bases). The V and J ends lost 2 bases and 1 base respectively, with 8 bases between them. The CDR3 covers 14 residues. Germline CDR1 is SGHRS and CDR2 is YFSETQ. In nucleotides, the CDR3 is TGCGCCAGCAGCTTACTAGTAGGCACAGATACGCAGTATTTT. Its protein product is CASSLLVGTDTQYF.

The chain recombines TRBV30 with TRBJ1-1; 7 nucleotides match TRBD1. With 4 bases clipped from V and 6 bases from J, the junction kept 8 bases outside the gene matches. Germline lookup yields CDR1 GTSNPN and CDR2 SVGIG (reference sequence). This CDR3 comprises 13 residues. In DNA form, the CDR3 reads TGTGCCTGGACACAGGGGACGTTGGCTGAAGCTTTCTTT. It encodes CAWTQGTLAEAFF.

As DNA, the CDR3 is TGCAGTGCTTACAGGGAGGCTGAAGCTTTCTTT. It encodes CSAYREAEAFF. The J gene is TRBJ1-1, the V gene TRBV20-1; D might be TRBD1 (6 bases). CDR3 length: 11 residues. Germline-derived CDR1 and CDR2 are DFQATT and SNEGSKA (reference sequence). V lost 5 bases to trimming and J lost 6 bases, with 10 bases between them.

This chain links TRBV25-1 with TRBJ1-1; 7 positions agree with TRBD1. The germline V gene encodes CDR1 MGHDK and CDR2 SYGVNS. The CDR3 consists of 14 residues. V was clipped by 6 bases and J by 0 bases; unmatched bases: 4. The CDR3 DNA sequence: TGTGCCAGCAGAAGGACAGGCTTGAACACTGAAGCTTTCTTT. This translates into CASRRTGLNTEAFF.

The CDR3 loop is CASSLVGGEAFF. In DNA, the CDR3 is TGTGCCAGCAGCTTGGTGGGAGGTGAAGCTTTCTTT. The chain employs TRBV5-4 and TRBJ1-1; the D is unclear. CDR3 length: 12 residues. From germline, CDR1 is SGHNT and CDR2 YYREEE (reference sequence). The V end was cut by 0 bases, the J end by 7 bases, with 7 bases between.

This clone was recorded a few times. This chain joins TRBV10-2 and TRBJ2-3; D not certain. V lost 6 bases and J lost 0, with 16 bases in between. The CDR3 covers 16 residues. CDR1 and CDR2 from the germline V gene are WSHSY and SAAADI. The CDR3 loop is CASRLRGSFSTDTQYF. CDR3 nucleotide sequence: TGCGCCAGCAGACTTCGCGGTTCCTTTAGCACAGATACGCAGTATTTT.

The genes are TRBV29-1 and TRBJ1-1; unclear D gene. V gave up 7 bases and J gave up 1 base, with 4 bases separating them. Germline V gene sequence: CDR1 SQVTM, CDR2 ANQGSEA. The CDR3 has 10 residues. CDR3: CSGANTEAFF. CDR3 DNA sequence: TGCAGCGGGGCGAACACTGAAGCTTTCTTT.

This clone was detected a few times. This chain uses TRBV5-1 with TRBJ2-5; D call uncertain. CDR3 length equals 15 residues. Per the germline V gene, CDR1 is SGHRS and CDR2 is YFSETQ. The V end was cut by 0 bases, the J end by 1 base, with 10 bases between. CDR3 in DNA: TGCGCCAGCAGCTTGGCCGTCAGTCCCCAAGAGACCCAGTACTTC. It is translated as CASSLAVSPQETQYF.